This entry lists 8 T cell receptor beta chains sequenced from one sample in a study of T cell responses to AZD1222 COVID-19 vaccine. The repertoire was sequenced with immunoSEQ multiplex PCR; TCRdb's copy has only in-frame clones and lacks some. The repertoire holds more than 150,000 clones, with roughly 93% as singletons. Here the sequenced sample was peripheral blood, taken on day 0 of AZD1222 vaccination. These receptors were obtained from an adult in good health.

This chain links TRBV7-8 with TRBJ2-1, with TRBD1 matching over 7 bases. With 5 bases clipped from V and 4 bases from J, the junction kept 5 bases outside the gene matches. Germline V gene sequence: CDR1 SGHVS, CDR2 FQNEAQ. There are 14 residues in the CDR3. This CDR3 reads CASSPRTGYNEQFF. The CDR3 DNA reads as TGTGCCAGCAGCCCCCGGACAGGATACAATGAGCAGTTCTTC.

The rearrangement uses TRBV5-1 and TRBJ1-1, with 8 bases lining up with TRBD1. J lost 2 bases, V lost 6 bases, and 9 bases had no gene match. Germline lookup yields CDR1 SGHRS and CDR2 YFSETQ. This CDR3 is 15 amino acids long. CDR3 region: CASIGNRGTNTEAFF. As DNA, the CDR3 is TGCGCCAGCATTGGTAACAGGGGGACTAACACTGAAGCTTTCTTT.

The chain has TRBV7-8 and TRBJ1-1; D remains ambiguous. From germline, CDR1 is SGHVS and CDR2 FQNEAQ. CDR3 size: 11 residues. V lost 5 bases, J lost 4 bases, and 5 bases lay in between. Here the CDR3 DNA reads TGTGCCAGCAGCCCAATCACTGAAGCTTTCTTT. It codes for CASSPITEAFF.

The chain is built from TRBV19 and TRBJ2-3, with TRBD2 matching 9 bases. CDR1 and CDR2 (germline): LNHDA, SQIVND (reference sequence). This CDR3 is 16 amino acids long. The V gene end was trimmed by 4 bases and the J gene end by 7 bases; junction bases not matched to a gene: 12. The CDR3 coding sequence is TGTGCCAGTAGTACGGCGGCGGGAGGGCCAACCAATACGCAGTATTTT. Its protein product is CASSTAAGGPTNTQYF.

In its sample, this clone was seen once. The chain's CDR3 is CASSLAGPANQPQHF. As DNA, the CDR3 is TGTGCCAGCAGTCTTGCAGGGCCAGCTAATCAGCCCCAGCATTTT. V usage is TRBV28 and J usage is TRBJ1-5; D might be TRBD1 (5 bases). The CDR3 runs to 15 residues. The V end lost 5 bases, the J end lost 4 bases, and 15 bases lay between the germline ends. Germline-derived CDR1 and CDR2 are MDHEN and SYDVKM. The full variable domain, its missing parts supplied by reference TRBV28 and TRBJ1-5, is DVKVTQSSRYLVKRTGEKVFLECVQDMDHENMFWYRQDPGLGLRLIYFSYDVKMKEKGDIPEGYSVSREKKERFSLILESASTNQTSMYLCASSLAGPANQPQHFGDGTRLSIL.

CDR3 sequence reads: CASSATGLREPQHF. The CDR3 region has the DNA TGTGCCAGTAGTGCCACAGGCCTTAGGGAGCCCCAGCATTTT. This sequence joins TRBV19 and TRBJ1-5, with D perhaps matching TRBD1 (5 bases). The germline gives CDR1 LNHDA, CDR2 SQIVND (reference sequence). The CDR3 extends over 14 amino acids. Trimming removed 5 bases from V and 8 bases from J, with 16 bases in between.

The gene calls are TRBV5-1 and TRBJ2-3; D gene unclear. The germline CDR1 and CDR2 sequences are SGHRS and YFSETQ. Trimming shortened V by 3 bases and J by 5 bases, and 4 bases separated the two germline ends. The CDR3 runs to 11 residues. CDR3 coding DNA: TGCGCCAGCAGCTGGAGAGATACGCAGTATTTT. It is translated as CASSWRDTQYF. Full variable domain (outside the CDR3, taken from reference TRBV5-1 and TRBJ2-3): KAGVTQTPRYLIKTRGQQVTLSCSPISGHRSVSWYQQTPGQGLQFLFEYFSETQRNKGNFPGRFSGRQFSNSRSEMNVSTLELGDSALYLCASSWRDTQYFGPGTRLTVL.

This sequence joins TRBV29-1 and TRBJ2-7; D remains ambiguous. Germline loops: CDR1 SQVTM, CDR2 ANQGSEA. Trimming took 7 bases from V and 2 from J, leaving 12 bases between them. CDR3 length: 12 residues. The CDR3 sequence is CSAETATYEQYF. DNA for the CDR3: TGCAGCGCCGAGACTGCGACCTACGAGCAGTACTTC.